A selection of T cell receptor beta chains follows, all from one sample in a study of T-cell reconstitution after alpha-beta-depleted transplantation in children. Via MiXCR, TCRdb re-called the PCR reads, giving one row per CDR3 protein. The sample yields roughly 120,000 distinct CDR3 sequences, 20% to 25% seen once. The sequences come from PBMCs, mostly from graft donor cells, collected 180 days after TCRalphabeta/CD19-depleted stem cell transplant. These receptors came from a male patient aged 2 to 10 who had a stem cell transplant for chronic granulomatous disease, so the T cells may come from the graft donor. Both conserved end residues are part of each CDR3. Each record gives: D gene, J gene, V gene, CDR3 protein. D genes are given only for firm matches.

>.|TRBJ2-1|TRBV6-5
CASSYSVLRTPQWEQFF
>.|TRBJ2-1|TRBV20-1
CSASVFSALNEQFF
>.|TRBJ1-4|TRBV2
CASSDQGRAANEKLFF
>.|TRBJ1-1|TRBV12-3/TRBV12-4
CASSLRATDTEAFF
>.|TRBJ2-1|TRBV2
CASSGRISDNEQFF
>.|TRBJ2-3|TRBV28
CASTQNRADTQYF
>.|TRBJ2-1|TRBV29-1
CSVEPDRTEDPYNEQFF
>.|TRBJ1-1|TRBV4-1
CASSQGRTSADTEAFF
>TRBD1|TRBJ1-6|TRBV10-3
CAIQGEAYNSPLHF
>TRBD2|TRBJ2-1|TRBV12-3/TRBV12-4
CASSLGLAGGPWYNEQFF
>.|TRBJ2-2|TRBV29-1
CSGGSPNTGELFF
>TRBD1|TRBJ1-4|TRBV12-3/TRBV12-4
CASRGQGPEKLFF
>TRBD2|TRBJ2-7|TRBV20-1
CSARSPRGLADEQYF
>.|TRBJ2-3|TRBV12-3/TRBV12-4
CASSVGGDFTDTQYF
>TRBD2|TRBJ2-2|TRBV30
CAWSGLAALTGELFF
>TRBD1|TRBJ1-5|TRBV20-1
CSATGGDQPQHF
>.|TRBJ1-6|TRBV20-1
CSASRAYF
>.|TRBJ1-2|TRBV19
CASSMQDRPYGYTF
>TRBD2|TRBJ2-7|TRBV5-1
CASSFLLAGVYEQYF
>.|TRBJ1-4|TRBV5-1
CASSGVTNEKLFF
>.|TRBJ1-2|TRBV29-1
CSVPHTGSYGYTF
>TRBD2|TRBJ2-1|TRBV20-1
CSARPTSAFYNEQFF
>.|TRBJ1-1|TRBV5-1
CASSTGLGDTEAFF
>.|TRBJ2-7|TRBV12-3/TRBV12-4
CASSPQSGSSYEQYF
>.|TRBJ2-2|TRBV12-3/TRBV12-4
CASRGLGEDTGELFF
>.|TRBJ2-7|TRBV7-9
CASSLSVTSEQYF
>.|TRBJ2-1|TRBV25-1
CASSGGVRGNEQFF
>TRBD2|TRBJ2-1|TRBV7-8
CASSNRGGVVDNEQFF
>.|TRBJ2-4|TRBV24-1
CATSDSPLGTQYF
>.|TRBJ1-6|TRBV7-9
CASSSRGTGPPLHF
>.|TRBJ1-4|TRBV27
CASSWGGDNEKLFF
>TRBD2|TRBJ2-1|TRBV20-1
CSARGLAKYNEQFF
>TRBD1|TRBJ1-4|TRBV7-9
CASSYGQARSEKLFF
>.|TRBJ1-2|TRBV3-1
CASSQGSSGDGYTF
>TRBD1|TRBJ1-6|TRBV20-1
CSARDPTGASPLHF
>.|TRBJ1-3|TRBV7-8
CASSFRSGSSSGNTIYF
>.|TRBJ1-2|TRBV18
CASSELEGYGYTF
>.|TRBJ2-7|TRBV5-1
CASRIQTGAYEQYF
>.|TRBJ2-3|TRBV7-2
CASSARQGGATDTQYF
>.|TRBJ2-3|TRBV20-1
CSARERRATDTQYF
>TRBD2|TRBJ2-7|TRBV5-1
CASSPRTSGRDEQYF
>.|TRBJ2-3|TRBV7-9
CASGTTLEDTQYF
>.|TRBJ2-1|TRBV12-3/TRBV12-4
CASSANHRVMDNEQFF
>.|TRBJ2-5|TRBV7-6
CASSLAGLGQETQYF
>TRBD1|TRBJ1-1|TRBV29-1
CSVQTGAAEAFF
>TRBD1|TRBJ2-1|TRBV11-1
CASSLGQGRDEQFF
>TRBD1|TRBJ1-5|TRBV12-3/TRBV12-4
CASSLGQGGQPQHF
>.|TRBJ2-3|TRBV7-2
CASSLGGGSPTDTQYF
>TRBD1|TRBJ1-5|TRBV27
CASSHRTGAGQPQHF
>.|TRBJ2-3|TRBV18
CASSSQGGTASATDTQYF
>TRBD2|TRBJ2-3|TRBV12-3/TRBV12-4
CASSRSGGDTQYF
>TRBD2|TRBJ2-1|TRBV12-3/TRBV12-4
CASSFGTGLASYNEQFF
>TRBD2|TRBJ2-2|TRBV11-2
CASSLVGTSTGELFF
>.|TRBJ1-1|TRBV2
CASRQGVLEAFF
>.|TRBJ1-5|TRBV7-2
CASSLGRSDQPQHF
>.|TRBJ2-7|TRBV20-1
CSARRTGQPGEQYF
>.|TRBJ2-4|TRBV11-2
CASRFWGAKNIQYF
>.|TRBJ2-7|TRBV29-1
CSVGVKGLIYEQYF
>TRBD2|TRBJ2-3|TRBV5-5
CASSSSGTSGVDTQYF
>.|TRBJ2-3|TRBV9
CASSVAGASTDTQYF